Below are 21 T cell receptor beta chains sequenced from a single sample in a study of control samples from healthy donors and cancer patients. Profiled with immunoSEQ multiplex PCR; TCRdb holds only in-frame clones, not every one. The sample consists of 170,000 or so clones, over 85% of them appearing once. Sample: blood. These TCRs come from a young man in good health.

The rearrangement uses TRBV7-3 and TRBJ2-3; TRBD1 aligns across 8 bases. Trimming took 4 bases from V and 2 from J; bases not matched to a gene: 5. The germline gives CDR1 SGHTA, CDR2 FQGTGA. There are 15 residues in the CDR3. CDR3 loop: CASSSQGVDTDTQYF. Here the CDR3 DNA reads TGTGCCAGCAGCTCACAGGGGGTGGACACAGATACGCAGTATTTT. The full variable domain, its missing parts supplied by reference TRBV7-3 and TRBJ2-3, is GAGVSQTPSNKVTEKGKYVELRCDPISGHTALYWYRQSLGQGPEFLIYFQGTGAADDSGLPNDRFFAVRPEGSVSTLKIQRTERGDSAVYLCASSSQGVDTDTQYFGPGTRLTVL.

The CDR3 reads CATSDPNDRWDGYTF. The CDR3 nucleotides are TGTGCCACCAGTGATCCAAACGACAGGTGGGATGGCTACACCTTC. The chain links TRBV24-1 to TRBJ1-2; D is perhaps TRBD1 (6 bases). The CDR3 consists of 15 residues. CDR1 KGHDR and CDR2 SFDVKD come from the germline V gene. V lost 3 bases, J lost 6 bases, and 16 bases lay in between.

CDR3 DNA sequence: TGTGCCAGTAGTATAGGCGGGGGGAGTAATACCGGGGAGCTGTTTTTT. Translation gives CASSIGGGSNTGELFF. The chain uses TRBV19 and TRBJ2-2; the match to TRBD2 covers 8 bases. Looked up from germline, CDR1 is LNHDA and CDR2 is SQIVND (reference sequence). CDR3 length: 16 residues. The ends lost 1 base at V and 5 bases at J; junction bases unmatched: 6.

On this clone itself: Within the sample, other DNA sequences also encode this same CDR3. The chain couples TRBV5-1 to TRBJ2-2; maybe TRBD2 (6 bases). The CDR3 contains 15 residues. Trimming cost V 4 bases and J 0 bases, with 10 bases left between them. Germline V gene sequence: CDR1 SGHRS, CDR2 YFSETQ. The CDR3, as DNA: TGCGCCAGCAGCCCGGGCGGGACGAACACCGGGGAGCTGTTTTTT. Translated, it gives CASSPGGTNTGELFF. Together with reference TRBV5-1 and TRBJ2-2, the CDR3 gives the full variable domain: KAGVTQTPRYLIKTRGQQVTLSCSPISGHRSVSWYQQTPGQGLQFLFEYFSETQRNKGNFPGRFSGRQFSNSRSEMNVSTLELGDSALYLCASSPGGTNTGELFFGEGSRLTVL.

The rearrangement links TRBV5-4 to TRBJ2-3; no reliable D call. The ends were cut back, 1 base at V and 5 bases at J, with 5 bases in the middle. The CDR3 extends over 12 amino acids. Germline V gene data show CDR1 as SGHNT and CDR2 as YYREEE (reference sequence). The CDR3 DNA reads as TGTGCCAGCAGCTTGATTGGAGATACGCAGTATTTT. It translates to CASSLIGDTQYF. The complete variable domain, with remaining parts taken from reference TRBV5-4 and TRBJ2-3, reads ETGVTQSPTHLIKTRGQQVTLRCSSQSGHNTVSWYQQALGQGPQFIFQYYREEENGRGNFPPRFSGLQFPNYSSELNVNALELDDSALYLCASSLIGDTQYFGPGTRLTVL.

The chain recombines TRBV19 with TRBJ2-1, with TRBD1 as a possible D gene (6 bases). The V end lost 4 bases, the J end lost 3 bases, and 7 bases lay between the germline ends. The CDR3 runs 13 residues. Germline V gene data show CDR1 as LNHDA and CDR2 as SQIVND (reference sequence). CDR3 protein: CASSRGHYNEQFF. The CDR3 DNA reads TGTGCCAGTAGTAGGGGACACTACAATGAGCAGTTCTTC.

The chain joins TRBV20-1 to TRBJ2-6; no definite D call. CDR1 and CDR2 (germline): DFQATT, SNEGSKA (reference sequence). Trimming removed 3 bases from V and 9 bases from J, with 12 bases in between. The CDR3 length is 13 residues. The DNA of the CDR3 is TGCAGTGCTAGTAGTACCCGAAGCAACGTCCTGACTTTC. Translated: CSASSTRSNVLTF.

The gene calls are TRBV7-9 and TRBJ2-3, with 14 nucleotides matching TRBD2. CDR1 and CDR2 (germline): SEHNR, FQNEAQ (reference sequence). The CDR3 loop spans 15 amino acids. Unmatched junction bases numbered 4, after V lost 5 bases and J lost 6 bases. In DNA, the CDR3 is TGTGCCAGCAGCCGACTAGCGGGGGGGGAGGATACGCAGTATTTT. This translates into CASSRLAGGEDTQYF.

The chain uses TRBV13 and TRBJ2-7, with 9 bases fitting TRBD1. With 0 bases clipped from V and 6 bases from J, the junction kept 18 bases outside the gene matches. Germline CDR1 is PRHDT and CDR2 is FYEKMQ (reference sequence). The CDR3 has 19 residues. In DNA, the CDR3 is TGTGCCAGCAGCTTAGGGGCGTTCTTTGGGACAGGGCCTTCGGGCGAGCAGTACTTC. This gives the protein CASSLGAFFGTGPSGEQYF.

The chain links TRBV4-2 to TRBJ2-7, with D unclear. The germline gives CDR1 LGHNA, CDR2 YNFKEQ. This CDR3 region has 14 residues. V dropped 0 bases and J dropped 1 base, with 7 bases sitting between them. CDR3 in DNA: TGTGCCAGCAGCCAAGAAACCTTATCCTACGAGCAGTACTTC. Translated: CASSQETLSYEQYF.

J is TRBJ1-6 and V is TRBV7-3; 9 positions agree with TRBD1. Germline loops: CDR1 SGHTA, CDR2 FQGTGA. This CDR3 contains 19 residues. V lost 1 base to trimming and J lost 7 bases; unmatched junction nucleotides: 14. In nucleotides, the CDR3 is TGTGCCAGCAGCTTAAGAGGGCGCGAGGACAGGGGCAGAAATTCACCCCTCCACTTT. Its protein is CASSLRGREDRGRNSPLHF. The whole variable domain, filled in from reference TRBV7-3 and TRBJ1-6, reads GAGVSQTPSNKVTEKGKYVELRCDPISGHTALYWYRQSLGQGPEFLIYFQGTGAADDSGLPNDRFFAVRPEGSVSTLKIQRTERGDSAVYLCASSLRGREDRGRNSPLHFGNGTRLTVT.

The V call is TRBV5-1, the J call TRBJ2-2; tentatively, D is TRBD2 (6 bases). The germline V gene has CDR1 SGHRS and CDR2 YFSETQ. This CDR3 is built from 16 residues. The ends were cut back, 0 bases at V and 5 bases at J, with 14 bases in the middle. Here the CDR3 DNA reads TGCGCCAGCAGCTTGGCCGTCGGGGCGGGGACCGGGGAGCTGTTTTTT. Amino acids: CASSLAVGAGTGELFF.

The rearrangement joins TRBV4-1 to TRBJ1-1; D uncertain. Between the trimmed V and J ends, which lost 0 bases and 1 base, there was a span of 18 bases. CDR3 size: 18 residues. CDR1 is MGHRA, CDR2 YSYEKL, per germline. CDR3 coding DNA: TGCGCCAGCAGCCAAGAGGGCCCGACAATGAGCAGGAACACTGAAGCTTTCTTT. It encodes CASSQEGPTMSRNTEAFF.

This clone was seen once. The chain uses TRBV3-1 (or the pseudogene TRBV3-2) and TRBJ2-5, with 7 positions matching TRBD1. The germline gives CDR1 LGHDT, CDR2 YNNKEL (reference sequence). The CDR3 loop spans 16 amino acids. V trimming: 4 bases; J trimming: 3 bases; junction bases outside the gene matches: 11. The CDR3 loop is CASSLWDSAFEETQYF. The CDR3 bases are TGTGCCAGCAGCCTGTGGGACAGCGCCTTTGAAGAGACCCAGTACTTC.

The chain couples TRBV18 to TRBJ2-3, with D possibly matching TRBD1 (5 bases). This CDR3 contains 12 residues. V was pared by 11 bases and J by 6 bases, with 15 bases between. Germline V gene sequence: CDR1 KGHSH, CDR2 LQKENI. CDR3 protein: CAGANRPDTQYF. In nucleotides, the CDR3 is TGTGCCGGGGCCAATCGGCCCGATACGCAGTATTTT.

The chain joins TRBV30 to TRBJ2-1; D may be TRBD1 (5 bases). Trimming removed 3 bases from V and 8 bases from J, with 17 bases in between. Germline CDR1 and CDR2: GTSNPN and SVGIG (reference sequence). This CDR3 spans 14 amino acids. DNA for the CDR3: TGTGCCTGGAGCGGAACAGGAAAGTTTGATGAGCAGTTCTTC. Translating it yields CAWSGTGKFDEQFF.

The V and J genes are TRBV24-1 and TRBJ2-7; TRBD1 is a possible D gene (6 bases). Germline CDR1 and CDR2: KGHDR and SFDVKD. CDR3 length: 13 residues. The V and J ends lost 3 bases and 3 bases respectively, with 8 bases between them. The CDR3 sequence is CATSDVRGYEQYF. The CDR3 DNA reads TGTGCCACCAGTGATGTCAGGGGCTACGAGCAGTACTTC.

The chain couples TRBV20-1 to TRBJ1-1; D is ambiguous. The CDR3 is 10 amino acids. Germline V gene sequence: CDR1 DFQATT, CDR2 SNEGSKA (reference sequence). The V gene lost 3 bases and the J gene lost 8 bases, with 7 bases spanning the gap. The CDR3 nucleotides are TGCAGTGCTAGTAATAGGGAAGCTTTCTTT. This encodes CSASNREAFF.

The gene calls are TRBV29-1 and TRBJ2-7; TRBD1 might be the D (6 bases). V was clipped by 4 bases and J by 1 base, with 14 bases between them. The CDR3 contains 14 residues. Germline CDR1 is SQVTM and CDR2 is ANQGSEA. CDR3 protein: CSVVSGAESYEQYF. As DNA, the CDR3 is TGCAGCGTTGTCTCAGGGGCTGAATCCTACGAGCAGTACTTC.

V and J are TRBV12-5 and TRBJ1-5; 10 bases align to TRBD1. The CDR3 loop spans 15 amino acids. The V gene end was trimmed by 4 bases and the J gene end by 3 bases; junction bases not matched to a gene: 3. Germline V gene sequence: CDR1 LGHNT, CDR2 FRNRAP. The CDR3 spells CASGWGQGYNQPQHF. The CDR3 region has the DNA TGTGCTAGTGGTTGGGGACAGGGGTACAATCAGCCCCAGCATTTT.

The rearrangement links TRBV25-1 to TRBJ2-5; TRBD1 matches at 12 bases. V lost 3 bases, J lost 5 bases, and 4 bases stayed unmatched. This CDR3 contains 15 residues. The germline V gene has CDR1 MGHDK and CDR2 SYGVNS. This CDR3 is CASSEPGQGAETQYF. The CDR3 nucleotides read TGTGCCAGCAGTGAGCCGGGACAGGGGGCCGAGACCCAGTACTTC.